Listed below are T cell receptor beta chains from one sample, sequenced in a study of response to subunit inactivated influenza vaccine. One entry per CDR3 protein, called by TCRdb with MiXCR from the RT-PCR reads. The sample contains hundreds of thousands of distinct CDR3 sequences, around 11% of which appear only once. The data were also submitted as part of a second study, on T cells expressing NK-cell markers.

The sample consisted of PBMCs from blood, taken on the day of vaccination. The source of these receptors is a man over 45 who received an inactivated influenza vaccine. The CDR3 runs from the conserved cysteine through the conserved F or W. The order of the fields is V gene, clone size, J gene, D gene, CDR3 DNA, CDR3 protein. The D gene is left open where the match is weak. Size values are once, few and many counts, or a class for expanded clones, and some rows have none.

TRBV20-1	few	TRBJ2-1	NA	TGCAGTGCTAGAGATGTTTACGGAGAAACTTACAATGAGCAGTTCTTC	CSARDVYGETYNEQFF
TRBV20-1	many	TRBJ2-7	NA	TGCAGTGCTAGAGATCTTGGGTTCTACGAGCAGTACTTC	CSARDLGFYEQYF
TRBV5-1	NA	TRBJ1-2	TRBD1	TGCGCCAGCAGCTTGGCCGACAGGGGTGGCTACACCTTC	CASSLADRGGYTF
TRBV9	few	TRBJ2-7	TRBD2	TGTGCCAGCAGCCAACTTCCGGGGGGGTACGAGCAGTACTTC	CASSQLPGGYEQYF
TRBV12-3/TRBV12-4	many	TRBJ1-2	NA	TGTGCCAGCAGTTTGCCAATTAACTATGGCTACACCTTC	CASSLPINYGYTF
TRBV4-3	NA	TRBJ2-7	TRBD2	TGCGCCAGCAGCCGAGAAACTAGCGGAACCTACGAGCAGTACTTC	CASSRETSGTYEQYF
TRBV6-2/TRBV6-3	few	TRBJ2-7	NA	TGTGCCAGCAGTTACGCGACAGGAGCGACCGAGCAGTACTTC	CASSYATGATEQYF
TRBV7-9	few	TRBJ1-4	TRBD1	TGTGCCAGCAGTTCCCGGGACAGGGATGAAAAACTGTTTTTT	CASSSRDRDEKLFF
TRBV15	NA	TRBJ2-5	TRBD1	TGTGCCACCAGCAGAAGGGACAGACAAGAGACCCAGTACTTC	CATSRRDRQETQYF
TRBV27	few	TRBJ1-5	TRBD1	TGTGCCAGCAGCGGCGGAGGGGGCACAAGCAATCAGCCCCAGCATTTT	CASSGGGGTSNQPQHF
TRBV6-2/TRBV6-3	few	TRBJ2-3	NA	TGTGCCAGCAGAGCACAGGGTTTCAACTCAGATACGCAGTATTTT	CASRAQGFNSDTQYF
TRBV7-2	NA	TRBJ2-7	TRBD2	TGTGCCAGCAGCAACCCGGGACTAGCGGGGACTTGGGAGCAGTACTTC	CASSNPGLAGTWEQYF
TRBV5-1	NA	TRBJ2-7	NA	TGCGCCAGCAGCTCCACGACAGGTTACTACGAGCAGTACTTC	CASSSTTGYYEQYF
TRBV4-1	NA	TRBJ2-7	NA	TGCGCCAGCAGCCAAGACTCAGGGAGGGGGGCCTACGAGCAGTACTTC	CASSQDSGRGAYEQYF
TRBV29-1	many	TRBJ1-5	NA	TGCAGCGTTGCGTCAGCCACGGGGAATCAGCCCCAGCATTTT	CSVASATGNQPQHF
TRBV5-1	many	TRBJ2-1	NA	TGCGCCAGCAGCTTGTCTCAGCCTCGGAATGAGCAGTTCTTC	CASSLSQPRNEQFF
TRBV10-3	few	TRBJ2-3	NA	TGTGCCATCAGTGGTAATTTCCCTAGCACAGATACGCAGTATTTT	CAISGNFPSTDTQYF
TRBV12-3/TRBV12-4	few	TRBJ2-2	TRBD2	TGTGCCAGCAGTTTACTCGGCGGGGGGAACACCGGGGAGCTGTTTTTT	CASSLLGGGNTGELFF
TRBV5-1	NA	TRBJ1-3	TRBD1	TGCGCCAGCAGCTTGACAGGGGTTGGTGGAAACACCATATATTTT	CASSLTGVGGNTIYF
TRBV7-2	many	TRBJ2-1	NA	TGTGCCAGCAGCTTATTCGGCGTCTACAATGAGCAGTTCTTC	CASSLFGVYNEQFF
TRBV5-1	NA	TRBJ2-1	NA	TGCGCCAGCAGCCCGGGGGACCCTACAGGGGCCGGGTTGTTCTTC	CASSPGDPTGAGLFF
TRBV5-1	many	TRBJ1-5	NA	TGCGCCAGCAGCTTGCGTCCAGGGTCCAATCAGCCCCAGCATTTT	CASSLRPGSNQPQHF
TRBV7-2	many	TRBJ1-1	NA	TGCGCCAGCAGCTTGGTGGGCCGCGGCACTGAAGCTTTCTTT	CASSLVGRGTEAFF
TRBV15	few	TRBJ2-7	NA	TGTGCCACCAGCAGAGATCTAGGACCCTACGAGCAGTACTTC	CATSRDLGPYEQYF